One and the same sample provided the 5 T cell receptor beta chains below, sequenced in a study of OX40 agonist ivuxolimab in advanced cancers. Using immunoSEQ multiplex PCR, the repertoire was profiled, and TCRdb retains in-frame clones only, with some absent. The sample yields 80,000 or so clones, 86% seen once. Source: CD4+ or CD8+ T cells sorted from blood, taken in a trial of the OX40 agonist ivuxolimab. The receptors were sampled from an adult with an advanced solid tumor such as melanoma, head and neck, liver or kidney cancer.

The chain is built from TRBV6-5 and TRBJ2-7, with 8 bases fitting TRBD2. The germline V gene encodes CDR1 MNHEY and CDR2 SVGAGI. CDR3 length: 13 amino acids. V dropped 0 bases and J dropped 7; count of bases not matched to a gene: 2. The CDR3 loop is CASSYSRGGEQYF. CDR3 DNA sequence: TGTGCCAGCAGTTACTCTCGGGGGGGAGAGCAGTACTTC.

The rearrangement uses TRBV6-1 and TRBJ1-3, with no clear D. Germline CDR1 and CDR2: MNHNS and SASEGT. V lost 4 bases and J lost 0, with 13 bases in between. This CDR3 comprises 16 residues. DNA of the CDR3: TGTGCCAGCAGTGTGACGGAACTACTCTCTGGAAACACCATATATTTT. Amino acid sequence: CASSVTELLSGNTIYF.

The chain couples TRBV30 to TRBJ1-1; D might be TRBD1 (5 bases). This CDR3 region has 14 residues. Trimming removed 0 bases at V and 5 bases at J, with 13 bases between. Germline V gives CDR1 GTSNPN, CDR2 SVGIG (reference sequence). The CDR3 sequence is CAWSVKGSRTEAFF. The CDR3 DNA follows: TGTGCCTGGAGTGTAAAGGGGTCAAGAACTGAAGCTTTCTTT. Looking up the rest from reference TRBV30 and TRBJ1-1 gives the full variable domain: SQTIHQWPATLVQPVGSPLSLECTVEGTSNPNLYWYRQAAGRGLQLLFYSVGIGQISSEVPQNLSASRPQDRQFILSSKKLLLSDSGFYLCAWSVKGSRTEAFFGQGTRLTVV.

This clone was observed a few times. The chain joins TRBV10-3 to TRBJ1-3; no definite D call. Germline-derived CDR1 and CDR2 are ENHRY and SYGVKD. The CDR3 spans 13 residues. Trimming took 4 bases from V and 2 from J, leaving 6 bases between them. Here the CDR3 reads CAISAETGNTIYF. Here the CDR3 DNA reads TGTGCCATCAGTGCCGAGACTGGAAACACCATATATTTT.

This clone showed up just once. This chain joins TRBV30 and TRBJ2-1, with D perhaps TRBD2 (6 bases). Germline V gene sequence: CDR1 GTSNPN, CDR2 SVGIG (reference sequence). V lost 5 bases, J lost 0 bases, and 14 bases lay in between. The CDR3 has 15 amino acids. For the CDR3, the DNA is TGTGCCTGGGAAGGCGGGCGGGACTCCTACAATGAGCAGTTCTTC. Its translation: CAWEGGRDSYNEQFF. The full variable domain, rest sourced from reference TRBV30 and TRBJ2-1, is SQTIHQWPATLVQPVGSPLSLECTVEGTSNPNLYWYRQAAGRGLQLLFYSVGIGQISSEVPQNLSASRPQDRQFILSSKKLLLSDSGFYLCAWEGGRDSYNEQFFGPGTRLTVL.